This TCR beta chain originates from a study of T-cell reconstitution after alpha-beta-depleted transplantation in children. Whole-study results and caveats: Several hundred expanded graft clones reportedly were the source of alpha-beta T cells about two months after transplant. The main origin of T-cell counts and diversity one year after transplant was newly produced T cells. The origin of high day-60 TCRbeta diversity in some patients lay in surviving recipient T cells and thymic progenitors.

A TCRbeta library incorporating unique molecular identifiers was prepared. TCRdb re-called the PCR reads with MiXCR, one entry per CDR3 protein. The data hold 300,000 to 350,000 distinct CDR3 sequences, with 16% observed a single time. A word on this clonotype: Antigen unknown.

Germline V gives CDR1 SGHAT, CDR2 FQDESV (reference sequence). This CDR3 region has 15 residues. The V segment lost 4 bases and the J segment 4 bases; nucleotides outside the gene matches: 7. This sequence originates from a male patient under 10 years old who had a stem cell transplant for acute lymphoblastic leukemia, so the T cells may come from the graft donor. V is TRBV11-1 and J is TRBJ2-3; 8 bases agree with TRBD1. The sample in question was PBMCs, mostly from graft donor cells, obtained 360 days after TCRalphabeta/CD19-depleted stem cell transplant. The chain's CDR3 is CASSSPDRVPDTQYF. The CDR3 coding sequence is TGTGCCAGCAGCTCCCCGGACAGGGTACCAGATACGCAGTATTTT.